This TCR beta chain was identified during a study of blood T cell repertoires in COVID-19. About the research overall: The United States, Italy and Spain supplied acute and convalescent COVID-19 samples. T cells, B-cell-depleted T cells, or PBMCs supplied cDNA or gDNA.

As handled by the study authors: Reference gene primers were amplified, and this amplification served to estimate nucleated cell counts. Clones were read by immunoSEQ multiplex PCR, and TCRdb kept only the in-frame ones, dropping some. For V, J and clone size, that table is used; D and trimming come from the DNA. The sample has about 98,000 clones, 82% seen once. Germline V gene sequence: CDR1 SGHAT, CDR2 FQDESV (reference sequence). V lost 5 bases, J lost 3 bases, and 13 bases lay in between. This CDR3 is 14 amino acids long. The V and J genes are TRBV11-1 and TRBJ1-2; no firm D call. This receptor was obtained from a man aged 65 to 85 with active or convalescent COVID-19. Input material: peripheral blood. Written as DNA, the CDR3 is TGTGCCAGCAGCCCGGGAGTGCGAGACTATGGCTACACCTTC. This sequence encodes CASSPGVRDYGYTF.